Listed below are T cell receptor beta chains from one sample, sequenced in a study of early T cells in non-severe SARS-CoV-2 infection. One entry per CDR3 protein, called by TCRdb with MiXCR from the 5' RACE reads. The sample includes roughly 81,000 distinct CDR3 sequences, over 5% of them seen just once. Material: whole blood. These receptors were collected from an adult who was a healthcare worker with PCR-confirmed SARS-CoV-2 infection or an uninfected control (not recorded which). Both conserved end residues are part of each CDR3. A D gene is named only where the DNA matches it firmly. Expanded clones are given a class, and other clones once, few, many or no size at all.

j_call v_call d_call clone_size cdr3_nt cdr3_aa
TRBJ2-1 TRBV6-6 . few TGTGCGTCCCGGGACCCAAAAAACAATGAGCAGTTCTTC CASRDPKNNEQFF
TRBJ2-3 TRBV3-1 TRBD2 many TGTGCCAGCAGCACTAGCGGGGCCTTCGGTACGCAGTATTTT CASSTSGAFGTQYF
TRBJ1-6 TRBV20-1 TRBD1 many TGCAGTGCTGTAAGGGACAGGGGATCCAATTCACCCCTCCACTTT CSAVRDRGSNSPLHF
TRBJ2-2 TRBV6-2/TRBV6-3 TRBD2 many TGTGCCAGCAGTCAAGGACTAGCGGCCGGGGAGCTGTTTTTT CASSQGLAAGELFF
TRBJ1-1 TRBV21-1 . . TGTGCCAGCAGCAAAGAATGGAGGTATGAAGCTTTCTTT CASSKEWRYEAFF
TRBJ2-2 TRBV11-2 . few TGTGCCAGCAGCCCCGACAGACACACCGGGGAGCTGTTTTTT CASSPDRHTGELFF
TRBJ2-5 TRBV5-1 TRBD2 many TGCGCCAGCAGCGTAACTAGCGGCCCACAAGAGACCCAGTACTTC CASSVTSGPQETQYF
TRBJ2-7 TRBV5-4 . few TGTGCCAGCAGCTTGGCCCTGGGGGAACCCCCGCGGGAGCAGTACTTC CASSLALGEPPREQYF
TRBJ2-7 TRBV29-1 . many TGCAGCGTTCAGGGCCGTAGCTCCTACGAGCAGTACTTC CSVQGRSSYEQYF
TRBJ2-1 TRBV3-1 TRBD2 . TGTGCCAGCAGCCAAGAGGGTAGGACTAGCGGGAGAATTGAGCAGTTCTTC CASSQEGRTSGRIEQFF
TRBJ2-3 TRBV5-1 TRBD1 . TGCGCCAGCAGCTTCAACGGACAGGGGGGTGCAGATACGCAGTATTTT CASSFNGQGGADTQYF
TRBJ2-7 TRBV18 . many TGTGCCAGCTCACCCGGGACCCAATCTTACGAGCAGTACTTC CASSPGTQSYEQYF
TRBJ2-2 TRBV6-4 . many TGTGCCAGCAGTGACACTAGCACCGGGGAGCTGTTTTTT CASSDTSTGELFF
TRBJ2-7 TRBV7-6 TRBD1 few TGTGCCAGCAGCTCGAACTCGGGACAGCTGTCCTACGAGCAGTACTTC CASSSNSGQLSYEQYF
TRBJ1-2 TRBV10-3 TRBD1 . TGTGCCATCAGTGAGCCCGGGACAGGGGGGACTTACACCTTC CAISEPGTGGTYTF
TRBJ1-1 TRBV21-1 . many TGTGCCAGCAGCAAAGTTCCAGAAACGAACACTGAAGCTTTCTTT CASSKVPETNTEAFF
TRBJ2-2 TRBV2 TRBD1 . TGTGCCAGCGTGGGACAGGGGATTGTCGGGGAGCTGTTTTTT CASVGQGIVGELFF
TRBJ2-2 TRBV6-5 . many TGTGCCAGCAGGCAAGGACAGCCGAACACCGGGGAGCTGTTTTTT CASRQGQPNTGELFF
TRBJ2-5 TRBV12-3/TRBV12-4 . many TGTGCCAGCAGTTTGAGGGGGCAAGAGACCCAGTACTTC CASSLRGQETQYF
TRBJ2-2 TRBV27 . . TGTGCCAGCATACAGGGGAACACCGGGGAGCTGTTTTTT CASIQGNTGELFF
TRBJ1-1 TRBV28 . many TGTGCCAGCAGTTTCCTCCACCCCGTCCCTGAAGCTTTCTTT CASSFLHPVPEAFF
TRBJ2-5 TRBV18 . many TGTGCCAGCTCACCAGGAAACCAAGAGACCCAGTACTTC CASSPGNQETQYF
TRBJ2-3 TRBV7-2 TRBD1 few TGTGCCAGCAGCACTGGACAGGTCGGGACAGATACGCAGTATTTT CASSTGQVGTDTQYF
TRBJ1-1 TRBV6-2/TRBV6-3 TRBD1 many TGTGCCAGCAGACCGGACAGGGCCCTACGGTTT CASRPDRALRF
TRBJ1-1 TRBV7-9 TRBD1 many TGTGCCAGCACAACCGGGACAGAGAACACTGAAGCTTTCTTT CASTTGTENTEAFF
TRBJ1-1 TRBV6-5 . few TGTGCCAGCAGCTACGACCAACGGAGAACTGAAGCTTTCTTT CASSYDQRRTEAFF
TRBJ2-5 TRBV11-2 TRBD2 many TGTGCCAGCAGCCCAGCGGGACCTCAAGAGACCCAGTACTTC CASSPAGPQETQYF
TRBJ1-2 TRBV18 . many TGTGCCAGCTCACCCACACAATCATATGAGGATGGCTACACCTTC CASSPTQSYEDGYTF
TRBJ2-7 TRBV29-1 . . TGCAGCGTCCGGTCTGACTCCTACGAGCAGTACTTC CSVRSDSYEQYF
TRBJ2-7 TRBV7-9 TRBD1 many TGTGCCAGCAGCTTAGGCCCGCAGGGGGACGAGCAGTACTTC CASSLGPQGDEQYF
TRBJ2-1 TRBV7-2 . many TGTGCCAACAGCTTAGTACTAGCCAGTTCCTACAATGAGCAGTTCTTC CANSLVLASSYNEQFF
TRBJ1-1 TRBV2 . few TGTGCCAGCAGTGGAGGGGCCACCTCGAACACTGAAGCTTTCTTT CASSGGATSNTEAFF
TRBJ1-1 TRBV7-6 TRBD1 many TGTGCCAGCAGCCAACAGGGGTTGAGCACTGAAGCTTTCTTT CASSQQGLSTEAFF
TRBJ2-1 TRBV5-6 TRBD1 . TGTGCCAGCAGCCGGACCTCAGGGGGCAGGGACAATGAGCAGTTCTTC CASSRTSGGRDNEQFF
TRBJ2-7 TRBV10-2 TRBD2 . TGCGCCAGCAGTGAAAGGACTAGCGGGCAGAGCTCCTACGAGCAGTACTTC CASSERTSGQSSYEQYF
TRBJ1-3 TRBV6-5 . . TGTGCCAGCATTGGGACCGGAAACACCATATATTTT CASIGTGNTIYF
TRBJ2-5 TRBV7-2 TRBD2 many TGTGCCAGCAGCTCTCTAGCGGGAGTGGTCCAGTACTTC CASSSLAGVVQYF
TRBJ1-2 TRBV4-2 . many TGTGCCAGCAGCCGCGCGCTCAACCTTCAGGGAAACTATGGCTACACCTTC CASSRALNLQGNYGYTF
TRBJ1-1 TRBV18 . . TGTGCCAGCTCACGGACGGCCATGAACACTGAAGCTTTCTTT CASSRTAMNTEAFF
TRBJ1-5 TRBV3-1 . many TGTGCCAGCAGCCAAGATCTGGGCGGGGGCCAGCCCCAGCATTTT CASSQDLGGGQPQHF
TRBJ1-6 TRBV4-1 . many TGCGCCAGCAGCCCTGGACAGCTTGGGCGATCACCCCTCCACTTT CASSPGQLGRSPLHF
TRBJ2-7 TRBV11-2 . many TGTGCCAGCAGCTTTAAGACAACCTACGAGCAGTACTTC CASSFKTTYEQYF
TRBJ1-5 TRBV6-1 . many TGTGCCAGCAGTGTGAGCAGCATCAATAGCAATCAGCCCCAGCATTTT CASSVSSINSNQPQHF
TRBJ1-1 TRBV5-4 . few TGTGCCAGCAGCTTAGGGGGGCCTGAAGCTTTCTTT CASSLGGPEAFF
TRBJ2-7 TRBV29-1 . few TGCAGCGTTGATGGGGGTCGGCAGGTCTACGAGCAGTACTTC CSVDGGRQVYEQYF
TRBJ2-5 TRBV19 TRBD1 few TGTGCCAGTAGTATATCCGGGACAGGGGGTCAAGAGACCCAGTACTTC CASSISGTGGQETQYF
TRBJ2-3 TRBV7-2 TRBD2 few TGTGCCAGCAGCTTAGCGCGCGGGGGGCTGGTGGGTCCAGATACGCAGTATTTT CASSLARGGLVGPDTQYF
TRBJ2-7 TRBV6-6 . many TGTGCCAGCAGTCAAACATCACAGACGACCTACGAGCAGTACTTC CASSQTSQTTYEQYF
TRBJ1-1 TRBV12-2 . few TGTGCAGGCCAAATCAAGGGGGCTTTCTTT CAGQIKGAFF